This T cell receptor (beta chain) was identified during a study of cytomegalovirus exposure and HLA in healthy donors. Notes on this clone: Its antigen is not identified.

Germline V gene lookup returns CDR1 MDHEN and CDR2 SYDVKM. This CDR3 region has 17 residues. The V end was cut by 5 bases, the J end by 1 base, with 18 bases between. With 60 Vbeta and 13 Jbeta primers, the PCR was carried out. The repertoire was sequenced with immunoSEQ multiplex PCR; TCRdb's copy has only in-frame clones and lacks some. Among under 150,000 clones listed, around 78% were seen once. Overall study results and limits: The authors excluded some V segments, including TRBV6-2 and TRBV6-3, as indistinguishable. A later analysis found most CMV-associated TCR beta chains apparently HLA-restricted. Available immune exposure information was restricted to CMV serostatus only.

The chain has TRBV28 and TRBJ1-5; D call uncertain. Material: PBMCs. The clonotype was recovered from a female donor in good health and CMV-seropositive. The CDR3 protein is CASSLTFRTLSNQPQHF. Here the CDR3 DNA reads TGTGCCAGCAGTCTGACCTTTAGGACTTTAAGCAATCAGCCCCAGCATTTT.